Listed below are T cell receptor beta chains from one sample, sequenced in a study of cytomegalovirus exposure and HLA in healthy donors. The method was immunoSEQ multiplex PCR; TCRdb's version includes in-frame clones alone and lacks a portion of them. Here the sample spans around 300,000 clones, about nine tenths being singletons. Sequences were obtained from PBMCs. The receptors originated from a woman under 40 in good health and CMV-seropositive. CDR3s include the opening cysteine and the closing phenylalanine or tryptophan. Clone size is not always given. Where it is, it says once, few, many or a class for expanded clones.

>TRBJ2-1|TRBV7-2|NA
CASSHPSGRSSNEQFF
>TRBJ2-1|TRBV27|NA
CASSLQGPNEQFF
>TRBJ2-1|TRBV6-4|NA
CASSDSETGGYQMINNEQFF
>TRBJ2-1|TRBV11-2|NA
CASSFSPGGYNEQFF
>TRBJ2-7|TRBV29-1|NA
CSVLRTESYEQYF
>TRBJ2-3|TRBV6-4|NA
CASSPSGGPWTDTQYF
>TRBJ1-5|TRBV28|NA
CASSLPGSSNQPQHF
>TRBJ2-1|TRBV11-3|NA
CASSLDRPGTSGRFEQFF
>TRBJ1-5|TRBV4-3|once
CASSQEMGQPQHF
>TRBJ1-3|TRBV5-4|NA
CASSLGRSGNTIYF